Sequencing of this T cell receptor beta chain was carried out in a study of human T cells and chemical hapten exposure. V dropped 1 base and J dropped 7; count of bases not matched to a gene: 9. The CDR3 totals 16 residues. Germline-derived CDR1 and CDR2 are SGHTA and FQGNSA. A single record per CDR3 protein comes from TCRdb applying MiXCR to the RACE reads. The sample has around 300,000 distinct CDR3 sequences; 7.7% are singletons. The time point here: pre-sensitization, week 0. Treatment defined: therapeutic diphenylcyclopropenone sensitization with weekly scalp DPC. The authors extracted total RNA from unfractionated whole blood.

This chain uses TRBV7-2 with TRBJ2-1; TRBD2 matches at 8 bases. This specimen consisted of whole blood, obtained in connection with sensitization to the hapten diphenylcyclopropenone (DPC). This TCR was recovered from a man between 18 and 35 years old with alopecia areata. Some clones in this sample may be carry-over from other donors' samples. Here the CDR3 DNA reads TGTGCCAGCAGCTTAGGACGTGCGGGGGGAAAGAATGAGCAGTTCTTC. It codes for CASSLGRAGGKNEQFF.